The 22 T cell receptor beta chains given below trace back to one sample, sequenced in a study of T cell responses to AZD1222 COVID-19 vaccine. The table came from immunoSEQ multiplex PCR; TCRdb's copy has only in-frame clones and leaves some out. The repertoire holds 110,000 to 150,000 clones, 85% to 90% seen once, with approximately 3% in the top ten. The sequencing here drew on peripheral blood, taken 28 days after the second AZD1222 dose. Receptor source: an adult who received the AZD1222 COVID-19 vaccine.

With respect to this clone: Distinct nucleotide sequences in the sample also encode this CDR3. This chain joins TRBV6-5 and TRBJ2-7; D is unresolved. This CDR3 is built from 12 residues. Germline CDR1 and CDR2: MNHEY and SVGAGI. The V and J ends lost 6 bases and 3 bases respectively, with 9 bases between them. DNA for the CDR3: TGTGCCAGCAGGGACCGCCACTACGAGCAGTACTTC. It is translated as CASRDRHYEQYF.

This clone was seen only a few times. This sequence joins TRBV15 and TRBJ1-2, with D unclear. This CDR3 comprises 15 residues. Germline V gives CDR1 LNHNV, CDR2 YYDKDF (reference sequence). Trimming shortened V by 0 bases and J by 0 bases, and 8 bases separated the two germline ends. In DNA, the CDR3 is TGTGCCACCAGCAGAGAGGGTGGAACTAACTATGGCTACACCTTC. Translating it yields CATSREGGTNYGYTF.

The chain couples TRBV11-2 to TRBJ2-5; D call uncertain. CDR1 is SGHAT, CDR2 FQNNGV, per germline. Trimming stripped 7 bases from V and 5 bases from J, with 20 bases between. The CDR3 has 15 amino acids. The CDR3, as DNA: TGTGCCAGCACCCCTGGTGCCCTCAATAGGGAGACCCAGTACTTC. The encoded protein is CASTPGALNRETQYF.

CDR3 region: CASSPEGRYNSPLHF. CDR3 coding DNA: TGTGCCAGCTCACCGGAGGGGAGATATAATTCACCCCTCCACTTT. The rearrangement links TRBV18 to TRBJ1-6; possible D gene TRBD1, 5 bases. The CDR3 spans 15 residues. The V gene's germline CDR1 is KGHSH and CDR2 LQKENI. V shed 3 bases and J shed 4 bases, with 10 bases lying between them.

The V and J genes are TRBV28 and TRBJ1-5, with D possibly matching TRBD1 (6 bases). This CDR3 spans 16 amino acids. Germline CDR1 and CDR2: MDHEN and SYDVKM. V was trimmed by 8 bases and J by 3 bases, leaving 20 bases between them. This chain's CDR3 is CASLTLGGAPNQPQHF. In nucleotides, the CDR3 is TGTGCCAGCCTGACCCTCGGGGGGGCCCCCAATCAGCCCCAGCATTTT.

Notes on this clone: The same CDR3 arises from other DNA sequences in this sample as well. V usage is TRBV3-1 (or the pseudogene TRBV3-2) and J usage is TRBJ2-5; D remains ambiguous. The CDR3 has 11 amino acids. Looked up from germline, CDR1 is LGHDT and CDR2 is YNNKEL (reference sequence). The V gene lost 1 base and the J gene lost 4 bases, with 1 base spanning the gap. In nucleotides, the CDR3 is TGTGCCAGCAGCCAAGGAGAGACCCAGTACTTC. This translates into CASSQGETQYF.

The chain couples TRBV18 to TRBJ1-1; no clear D gene. V shed 2 bases and J shed 0 bases, with 4 bases lying between them. This CDR3 spans 13 amino acids. Germline lookup yields CDR1 KGHSH and CDR2 LQKENI. The CDR3 region has the DNA TGTGCCAGCTCACCAGGGATGAACACTGAAGCTTTCTTT. Residues: CASSPGMNTEAFF.

This chain joins TRBV20-1 and TRBJ2-6; D not resolved. V lost 3 bases and J 4 bases, leaving 10 bases between the germline ends. Germline V gene data show CDR1 as DFQATT and CDR2 as SNEGSKA (reference sequence). The CDR3 consists of 14 residues. CDR3 coding DNA: TGCAGTGCTAGTACGGCAGCAGGGGCCAACGTCCTGACTTTC. Translating it yields CSASTAAGANVLTF.

The CDR3 loop is CASSVRPANYGYTF. The CDR3 bases are TGTGCCAGCAGTGTGAGGCCTGCTAACTATGGCTACACCTTC. The rearrangement links TRBV27 to TRBJ1-2, with D uncertain. With 5 bases removed from V and 0 bases from J, the gap between germline ends came to 10 bases. In germline, CDR1 is MNHEY, CDR2 SMNVEV (reference sequence). The CDR3 covers 14 residues.

The chain links TRBV12-3 or TRBV12-4 to TRBJ1-5; weak D call: TRBD1 (6 bases). The CDR3 is 13 amino acids. V gave up 3 bases and J gave up 7 bases, with 10 bases separating them. CDR3 amino acids: CASSFGGRQPQHF. The CDR3 DNA is TGTGCCAGCAGTTTCGGGGGCAGGCAGCCCCAGCATTTT.

J is TRBJ1-3 and V is TRBV5-6; D is ambiguous. The CDR3 loop spans 17 amino acids. Looked up from germline, CDR1 is SGHDT and CDR2 is YYEEEE. Trimming cost V 2 bases and J 1 base, with 16 bases left between them. The CDR3 is CASSFLSTTPSGNTIYF. CDR3 nucleotides: TGTGCCAGCAGCTTCCTTTCGACGACTCCTTCTGGAAACACCATATATTTT.

The chain couples TRBV3-1 (or the pseudogene TRBV3-2) to TRBJ2-7; 9 bases map to TRBD2. The CDR3 loop spans 14 amino acids. Germline CDR1 LGHDT, CDR2 YNNKEL (reference sequence). The J segment lost 7 bases and the V segment lost 1 base, leaving 5 bases of the junction unmatched. In nucleotides, the CDR3 is TGTGCCAGCAGCCAAGTTCCACTAGCGGGTGAGCAGTACTTC. This sequence encodes CASSQVPLAGEQYF.

This chain uses TRBV24-1 with TRBJ2-1; D is unresolved. CDR1 and CDR2 from the germline V gene are KGHDR and SFDVKD. V gave up 7 bases and J gave up 4 bases, with 19 bases separating them. This CDR3 is 16 amino acids long. Written as DNA, the CDR3 is TGTGCCACCAGAGCCTCAGGAGCTGCTGGATACAATGAGCAGTTCTTC. This codes for CATRASGAAGYNEQFF.

The chain carries TRBV19 and TRBJ1-2; no firm D call. The CDR3 consists of 15 residues. Trimming shortened V by 5 bases and J by 8 bases, and 21 bases separated the two germline ends. Per germline, CDR1 LNHDA and CDR2 SQIVND (reference sequence). The CDR3 bases are TGTGCCAGTAGTCTAAGGGTGCTCCCTACCTGGGGCTACACCTTC. This translates into CASSLRVLPTWGYTF.

This clone has only one observation. The V gene is TRBV12-3 or TRBV12-4, the J gene TRBJ1-1; D is uncertain. The CDR3 is 12 amino acids. Trimming removed 3 bases at V and 5 bases at J, with 7 bases between. The CDR3 sequence is CASSFRETEAFF. As DNA, the CDR3 is TGTGCCAGCAGTTTTAGGGAGACTGAAGCTTTCTTT.

The chain links TRBV28 to TRBJ2-7; D might be TRBD1 (6 bases). V was pared by 5 bases and J by 5 bases, with 19 bases between. This CDR3 contains 15 residues. The germline gives CDR1 MDHEN, CDR2 SYDVKM. CDR3 region: CASSLTGSYVNEQYF. DNA for the CDR3: TGTGCCAGCAGTCTAACAGGGAGTTACGTGAACGAGCAGTACTTC.

This sequence joins TRBV6-5 and TRBJ1-5; D is ambiguous. From germline, CDR1 is MNHEY and CDR2 SVGAGI. The V and J ends lost 9 bases and 0 bases respectively, with 15 bases between them. CDR3 length: 15 amino acids. CDR3 nucleotide sequence: TGTGCCAGATACAGCGAGTGGCATAGCAATCAGCCCCAGCATTTT. It translates to CARYSEWHSNQPQHF.

CDR3 region: CASSQEGGMNTEAFF. In DNA form, the CDR3 reads TGTGCCAGCAGCCAAGAAGGCGGAATGAACACTGAAGCTTTCTTT. The V gene is TRBV3-1 (or the pseudogene TRBV3-2), the J gene TRBJ1-1; D uncertain. V shed 0 bases and J shed 0 bases, with 8 bases lying between them. This CDR3 region has 15 residues. Germline CDR1 and CDR2: LGHDT and YNNKEL (reference sequence).

V gene TRBV2 combines with J gene TRBJ2-2; possibly TRBD1 for D (5 bases). CDR1 SNHLY and CDR2 FYNNEI come from the germline V gene. The V gene lost 7 bases and the J gene lost 4 bases, with 13 bases spanning the gap. The CDR3 has 14 residues. The CDR3 nucleotides read TGTGCCAGCATCCCTCAAAGGGGCACCGGGGAGCTGTTTTTT. It is translated as CASIPQRGTGELFF.

Here the CDR3 reads CASSLGSSGGYEQYF. In nucleotides, the CDR3 is TGTGCCAGCAGCTTAGGTTCTAGCGGGGGCTACGAGCAGTACTTC. The chain uses TRBV7-9 and TRBJ2-7; 10 bases agree with TRBD2. The CDR3 totals 15 residues. In germline, CDR1 is SEHNR, CDR2 FQNEAQ (reference sequence). J lost 3 bases, V lost 1 base, and 3 bases had no gene match.

This chain uses TRBV28 with TRBJ2-3; 9 nucleotides line up with TRBD2. Germline trimming cut 8 bases from V and 4 bases from J; bases unmatched to any gene: 7. Germline V lookup: CDR1 MDHEN, CDR2 SYDVKM. This CDR3 comprises 14 residues. The CDR3 region has the DNA TGTGCCAGCCGCCGCGGGGGGGCGTCAGATACGCAGTATTTT. Residues: CASRRGGASDTQYF.

This chain uses TRBV27 with TRBJ2-1, with a tentative D call TRBD2 (6 bases). CDR1 and CDR2 (germline): MNHEY, SMNVEV (reference sequence). This CDR3 contains 14 residues. Trimming took 5 bases from V and 1 from J, leaving 9 bases between them. CDR3: CASSTRGSYNEQFF. In DNA, the CDR3 is TGTGCCAGCAGTACCCGGGGGTCCTACAATGAGCAGTTCTTC.